Included here is one TCR beta chain sequence, with context. Its specific antigen is unknown. Including cysteine and phenylalanine, the CDR3 has 14 amino acids. No DNA was logged. CDR1 and CDR2, per the germline V gene (reference sequence), are SGHNT and YYREEE. The sample comes from a study of monozygotic twins with inflammatory bowel disease (dated by TCRdb to between 2019 and 2020). Study-level background: In total, 30 or so monozygotic twin pairs made up the full study: 19 Danish pairs, all IBD-discordant, plus nine German pairs, of which four were IBD-concordant and five were IBD-discordant. Disease-associated traits were sought mainly through comparisons between IBD patients and their genetically identical healthy co-twins within discordant pairs. Each individual had, on average, about 151 000 unique TCRalpha sequences and 181 000 unique TCRbeta sequences available for analysis.

The research as a whole found: Background noise and inter-individual variability may have been introduced into the repertoires by the differing immunosuppressive treatments among patients. Fewer clonotypes were shared with other individuals by IBD patients than by healthy twins, most markedly in patients showing signs of disease activity. Measured by the inverse Simpson index, TCRbeta repertoire diversity was lower in IBD patients than in their healthy co-twins. The analysis was unable to tell different T cell subtypes apart. No difference in repertoire similarity was observed between concordant and discordant twins, possibly owing to limited statistical power. No single strong signal or clonotype linked to IBD turned up in the results, so the idea that one exists was not supported.

From each donor, an approximately 2.5 ml peripheral blood sample was drawn into PAXgene tubes and stored at -80 degrees C. Without any T cell sorting, total RNA was extracted from whole blood using the PAXgene blood miRNA kit on an automated QIAcube. Peripheral blood from monozygotic twin pairs, either concordant or discordant for inflammatory bowel disease, underwent deep TCRalpha and TCRbeta repertoire profiling that used unique molecular barcoding. Smoking habits were recorded for all twin pairs, and each individual was classified as a current, former or never smoker. The library was made by 5' RACE. Preparation of each TCR library used about 3,200 ng of total RNA. For each sample, cDNA was synthesized in eight separate reactions using SMARTScribe reverse transcriptase. During cDNA synthesis, template switching was used to introduce unique molecular identifiers that contained a 6-nucleotide sample barcode. TCRalpha and TCRbeta cDNA was amplified in two nested PCRs of roughly 17 and 9 cycles, and bead purification was carried out after each PCR. Before amplification, cDNA was treated with uracil DNA-glycosylase and purified using the QIAquick PCR purification kit. The second PCR added Illumina TruSeq-compatible adapters along with sample-specific barcodes. Library quality and concentration were checked on TapeStation and Qubit, and libraries were pooled at about 5 ng each. The pooled libraries were sequenced with 2 x 100 bp reads and custom sequencing primers on an Illumina HiSeq2500 single-index Rapid Run. For the original study's pipeline: MiGEC version 1.2.6 was used for UMI-based consensus assembly, which corrected PCR and sequencing errors. MiXCR version 2.1.1 was used for V(D)J alignment, clonotype assembly and CDR3 extraction. To normalise gene usage, clonotype sharing and MAIT/NKT TCR abundance, the analysis used the top 1000, 10 000 and 20 000 clonotypes per sample. After downsampling to 27 000 UMIs, diversity was calculated as the inverse Simpson index using the vegan R package. Paired Mann-Whitney U tests were applied to discordant twin pairs, with Benjamini-Hochberg correction for multiple testing. After TCRdb reprocessed the reads, each CDR3 protein sequence was kept as one row, without DNA. TCRdb's processing, not the authors' own work, is the source of the V and J calls. This sample's records show 95,000 to 110,000 distinct CDR3 sequences. The ten largest account for more than 1.5% of the sample.

Sequenced sample: blood. The V and J segments used are TRBV5-4 and TRBJ2-4; checking the TCRdb D call of TRBD1 is not possible without DNA. This clonotype was sampled from a human donor with ulcerative colitis or Crohn's disease, or a healthy co-twin of an affected twin (not recorded which). The CDR3 in this case is CASSWEGARNIQYF.